The source of this T cell receptor beta chain is a study of cytomegalovirus exposure and HLA in healthy donors. Study conclusions and caveats: Some V segments, including TRBV6-2 and TRBV6-3, were excluded as indistinguishable.

The table lists this clone with a few counts. Its antigen is currently unknown. This same CDR3 is encoded by further DNA sequences in the sample. This CDR3 comprises 13 residues. CDR1 and CDR2 from the germline V gene are SGHAT and FQNNGV. V trimming: 1 base; J trimming: 4 bases; junction bases outside the gene matches: 0. PCR was performed using 60 Vbeta and 13 Jbeta primers. Produced via immunoSEQ multiplex PCR; TCRdb's table is partial and in-frame only. There are fewer than 250,000 clones in the sample; 70% to 75% occur only once, and about 4.4% lies in the top ten. This sequence originates from a man aged 25-40 years in good health and CMV-seropositive. The sequenced sample was PBMCs. The gene calls are TRBV11-2 and TRBJ2-7; 8 nucleotides agree with TRBD1. The CDR3 reads CASSLGTGYEQYF. CDR3 in DNA: TGTGCCAGCAGCTTAGGGACAGGGTACGAGCAGTACTTC.